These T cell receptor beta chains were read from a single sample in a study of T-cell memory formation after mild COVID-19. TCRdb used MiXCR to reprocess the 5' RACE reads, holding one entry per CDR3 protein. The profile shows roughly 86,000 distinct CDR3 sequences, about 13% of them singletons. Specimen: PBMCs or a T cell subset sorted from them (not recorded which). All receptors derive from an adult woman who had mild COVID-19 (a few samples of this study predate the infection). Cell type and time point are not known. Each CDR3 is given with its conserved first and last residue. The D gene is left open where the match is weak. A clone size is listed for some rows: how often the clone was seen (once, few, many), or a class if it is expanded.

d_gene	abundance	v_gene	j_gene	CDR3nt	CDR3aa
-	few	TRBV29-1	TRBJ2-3	TGCAGCGTTAAACAGGGTGCTCAGACAGATACGCAGTATTTT	CSVKQGAQTDTQYF
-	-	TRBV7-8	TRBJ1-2	TGTGCCAGCAGCTTTCCCGGTCCCGGGGCTAACTATGGCTACACCTTC	CASSFPGPGANYGYTF
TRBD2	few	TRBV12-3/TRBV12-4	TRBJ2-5	TGTGCCAGCATCGTTAGCGGGGAAGAGACCCAGTACTTC	CASIVSGEETQYF
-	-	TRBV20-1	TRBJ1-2	TGCAGTGCTGGGAGACTAAGGCCTTATGGCTACACCTTC	CSAGRLRPYGYTF
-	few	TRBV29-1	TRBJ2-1	TGCAGCGTTTTGGGGACAAATAACAATGAGCAGTTCTTC	CSVLGTNNNEQFF
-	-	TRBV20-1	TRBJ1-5	TGCAGTGCTAGAGATCAGGCGGTTAGCAATCAGCCCCAGCATTTT	CSARDQAVSNQPQHF
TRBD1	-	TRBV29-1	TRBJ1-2	TGCAGCGTTGAAGGGCCTACAGGGGCCGGGTATGGCTACACCTTC	CSVEGPTGAGYGYTF
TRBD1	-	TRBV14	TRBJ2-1	TGTGCCAGCAGCCAAGATCCAAACCGGGACAGGGATGAGCAGTTCTTC	CASSQDPNRDRDEQFF
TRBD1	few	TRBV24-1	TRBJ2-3	TGTGCCACCAGTGGAGACAGGGTCACAGATACGCAGTATTTT	CATSGDRVTDTQYF
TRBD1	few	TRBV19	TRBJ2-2	TGTGCCAGTATTATGGGGACAGGGAACACCGGGGAGCTGTTTTTT	CASIMGTGNTGELFF
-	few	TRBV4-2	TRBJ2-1	TGTGCCAGCAGACAGGTCGGTGAGCAGTTCTTC	CASRQVGEQFF
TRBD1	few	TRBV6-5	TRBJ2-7	TGTGCCAGCTTACCCTGGACAGGGAGCTCCTACGAGCAGTACTTC	CASLPWTGSSYEQYF
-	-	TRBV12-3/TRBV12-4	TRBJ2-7	TGTGCCACGGTGGAGTCGGTCTACGAGCAGTACTTC	CATVESVYEQYF
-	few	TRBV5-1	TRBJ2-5	TGCGCCAGCAGCCGTGGGACAACCTCGGCAGAGACCCAGTACTTC	CASSRGTTSAETQYF
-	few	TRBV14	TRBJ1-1	TGTGCCAGCAGCCAAAATAGCTACGCTGAAGCTTTCTTT	CASSQNSYAEAFF
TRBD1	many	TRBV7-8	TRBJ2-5	TGTGCCAGCAGCACCTGGACAGGAGGTGTGGAGACCCAGTACTTC	CASSTWTGGVETQYF
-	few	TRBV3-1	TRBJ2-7	TGTGCCAGCAGCCAAGGAAGTTATGTAGCCTACGAGCAGTACTTC	CASSQGSYVAYEQYF
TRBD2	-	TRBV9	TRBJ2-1	TGTGCCAGCAGCGCTAGCGGGGTCCCAAATGAGCAGTTCTTC	CASSASGVPNEQFF
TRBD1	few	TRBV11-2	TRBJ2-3	TGTGCCAGCAGCCCCGGGACAGGGCCCAGGCAAGCGCAGTATTTT	CASSPGTGPRQAQYF
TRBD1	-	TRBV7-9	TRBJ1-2	TGTGCCAGCGACCTGATTGGGGGACAGGCCCTTTTC	CASDLIGGQALF
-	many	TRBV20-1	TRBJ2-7	TGCAGTGCTAGGGGGGGCTCCTACGAGCAGTACTTC	CSARGGSYEQYF
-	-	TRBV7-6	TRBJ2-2	TGTGCCAGCAGCACCATTGCGGACGGACACACCGGGGAGCTGTTTTTT	CASSTIADGHTGELFF
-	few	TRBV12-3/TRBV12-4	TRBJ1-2	TGTGCAACTATGATGGCCTCCGCATGGAGTGGCTACACCTTC	CATMMASAWSGYTF